This TCR beta chain came from a study of CD8+CD57+ T cells in acquired aplastic anemia. Study-level background: An average of about 3.2 ug of DNA was obtained from sorted CD4+ and CD8+ cells.

Sequencing was done on patients that had shown CD8+CD57+ cell expansion by flow cytometry. Every one of the patients had aplastic anemia (severe, acquired). Blood samples were obtained from patients who had received no prior therapy. TCR beta VDJ and CDR3 were profiled, and genomic DNA was the template. TCRdb independently ran MiXCR on the reads; one entry per CDR3 protein. The table has 100,000 to 150,000 distinct CDR3 sequences, over 30% seen once. This clonotype was observed many times. No antigen is known for it. General study findings and limits: A significant difference in CD8+ Simpson's diversity between patients and controls was not found.

The germline V gene encodes CDR1 SNHLY and CDR2 FYNNEI. V gave up 7 bases and J gave up 0 bases, with 12 bases separating them. The CDR3 loop spans 14 amino acids. The sample comprised sorted CD4+, CD8+, or CD8+CD57+ T cells (not recorded which) from PBMCs. The sequence was collected from a human donor with aplastic anemia. V is TRBV2 and J is TRBJ2-5, with D maybe TRBD2 (7 bases). The CDR3 loop is CASKRGHNQETQYF. CDR3 in DNA: TGTGCCAGCAAGCGGGGACACAACCAAGAGACCCAGTACTTC.